This entry is about one TCR beta chain. Its antigen remains unidentified. Using immunoSEQ multiplex PCR, the repertoire was profiled, and TCRdb retains in-frame clones only, with some absent. The sample has about 94,000 clones, around 90% seen once. The data derive from a study of identifying expanded T cells in peripheral blood. Study findings and constraints: About 1.2 clones differed between technical replicates, versus about 15 and 19 over time. Clone count variance between roughly 2-week samples rose with total template count.

V was clipped by 1 base and J by 0 bases, with 8 bases between them. CDR3 size: 15 residues. The germline CDR1 and CDR2 sequences are MGHRA and YSYEKL. This clonotype was obtained from a person aged 18 to 69 in good health. Material for sequencing was blood. J is TRBJ2-3 and V is TRBV4-1; D call uncertain. The chain's CDR3 is CASSQVRSSTDTQYF. CDR3 DNA: TGCGCCAGCAGCCAAGTCCGGAGTAGCACAGATACGCAGTATTTT.